Listed here is a single T cell receptor (beta chain). Its target antigen remains unknown. No base quality values were provided; no much bigger clone lies one nucleotide off. The library was built by means of the immunoSEQ multiplex PCR assay. The clones in this table, taken by TCRdb from immuneACCESS, are in-frame only. Not every clone is retained; where verified, under half of the shortfall comes from an unresolved V gene, and the cause of the rest is unknown. The sample profile shows about 38,000 clones; about 90% of them were found once. The ten largest clones represent over 0.45% of the sample. Inclusive of the bounding cysteine and phenylalanine, the CDR3 is 11 residues long. This entry keeps only the CDR3 DNA: 33 bases, framed from base 1. Per the germline V gene, SGHTA is the CDR1 and FQGNSA is the CDR2. Unmatched junction bases come to 3, with V trimmed by 3 bases and J by 14 bases. The sample originates from a study of T cell changes during pregnancy in multiple sclerosis (dated by TCRdb to the late 2010s). Study-wide context: The study looked at changes in the T cell repertoire across pregnancy in women with multiple sclerosis.

The source material was CD4+ T cells from peripheral blood mononuclear cells, sampled in the second trimester of pregnancy. The receptor chain draws on TRBV7-2 and TRBJ2-1; TRBD2 agrees with 8 junctional bases. The source of this sequence is a female donor with multiple sclerosis, enrolled in a pregnancy study. The nucleotide sequence reads TGTGCCAGCAGCTTGGCGGGAGGAAAGTTCTTC. Translated, it reads CASSLAGGKFF. The full variable domain, with segments outside the CDR3 supplied by the reference TRBV7-2 and TRBJ2-1 proteins, appears as GAGVSQSPSNKVTEKGKDVELRCDPISGHTALYWYRQSLGQGLEFLIYFQGNSAPDKSGLPSDRFSAERTGGSVSTLTIQRTQQEDSAVYLCASSLAGGKFFGPGTRLTVL.